Below are 30 T cell receptor beta chains sequenced from a single sample in a study of vaccination effects on CD4 cells after COVID-19. No antigen is known for these receptors. Prior to sequencing, the ViraFEST assay stimulated PBMC with viral peptide pools, which expanded the antigen-specific CD4+ T cells. The culture ran for approximately 10 days before CD4+ T cells were isolated. Each participant was administered two doses of either the BNT162b2 or the mRNA-1273 vaccine. Clones were read by immunoSEQ multiplex PCR, and TCRdb kept only the in-frame ones, dropping some. This sample has tens of thousands of clones; roughly 81% occur once, and the top ten carry approximately 1.5%. Sequenced here: CD4+ T cells from PBMCs cultured with HCoV-229E spike peptides, sampled after COVID-19 vaccination. These receptors were taken from a human donor who received a COVID-19 vaccine.

The chain carries TRBV7-3 and TRBJ2-7, with D possibly being TRBD2 (6 bases). The germline CDR1 and CDR2 sequences are SGHTA and FQGTGA. V lost 1 base to trimming and J lost 7 bases, with 11 bases between them. The CDR3 totals 13 residues. CDR3 amino acids: CASSLIGGGEQYV. CDR3 sequence (DNA): TGTGCCAGCAGCTTAATTGGGGGAGGAGAGCAGTACGTC.

V is TRBV27 and J is TRBJ2-7, with no clear D. From germline, CDR1 is MNHEY and CDR2 SMNVEV (reference sequence). V lost 5 bases and J lost 3, with 17 bases in between. This CDR3 contains 15 residues. DNA of the CDR3: TGTGCCAGCAGTGTAACGACGGATCCATTCTACGAGCAGTACGTC. Translating gives CASSVTTDPFYEQYV.

The CDR3 DNA sequence: TGTGCCAGCAGTTTATTAGGGACAGGGAGGAATGAGCAGTTCTTC. This encodes CASSLLGTGRNEQFF. The chain links TRBV27 to TRBJ2-1, with 9 positions matching TRBD1. Germline V CDR1 and CDR2: MNHEY, SMNVEV (reference sequence). The V gene end was trimmed by 1 base and the J gene end by 7 bases; junction bases not matched to a gene: 5. This CDR3 comprises 15 residues.

The chain couples TRBV11-2 to TRBJ1-5, with a tentative D call TRBD1 (6 bases). There are 17 residues in the CDR3. CDR1 and CDR2 (germline): SGHAT, FQNNGV. V dropped 3 bases and J dropped 4 bases, with 19 bases sitting between them. For the CDR3, the DNA is TGTGCCAGCAGCTTGCGTCGTGGGGCAGGGGAGAATCAGCCCCAGCATTTT. Translation: CASSLRRGAGENQPQHF.

This clone has only a few counts. The chain employs TRBV28 and TRBJ2-1; TRBD2 aligns across 10 bases. Per the germline V gene, CDR1 is MDHEN and CDR2 is SYDVKM. Trimming cost V 4 bases and J 5 bases; bases outside gene matches: 5. The CDR3 is 15 residues long. In DNA, the CDR3 is TGTGCCAGCAGTTCGCTAGCGGGGGCGAACAATGAGCAGTTCTTC. It translates to CASSSLAGANNEQFF.

This sequence joins TRBV2 and TRBJ2-5; D is undetermined. Germline CDR1 and CDR2: SNHLY and FYNNEI. Between the trimmed V and J ends, which lost 5 bases and 4 bases, there was a span of 14 bases. CDR3 size: 14 residues. DNA of the CDR3: TGTGCCAGCAGTCCCGGCGCCCAGCGAGAGACCCAGTACTTC. Its translation is CASSPGAQRETQYF.

This clone has a single count. The CDR3 DNA reads as TGTGCCTGGAGGATTCGGACAGGGGAAAACTATGGCTACACCTTC. Encoded protein: CAWRIRTGENYGYTF. V gene TRBV30 combines with J gene TRBJ1-2; 9 bases are shared with TRBD1. Germline loops: CDR1 GTSNPN, CDR2 SVGIG (reference sequence). The CDR3 loop spans 15 amino acids. With 3 bases clipped from V and 2 bases from J, the junction kept 7 bases outside the gene matches.

This chain joins TRBV12-3 or TRBV12-4 and TRBJ1-4; D is possibly TRBD1 (5 bases). The CDR3 covers 12 residues. Trimming pared 4 bases from V and 10 bases from J, leaving 10 bases between. CDR3 region: CASSWGLGKLFF. CDR3 nucleotide sequence: TGTGCCAGCAGTTGGGGACTGGGAAAACTGTTTTTT.

This clone was seen more than once but under ten times. The V and J genes are TRBV7-2 and TRBJ2-6, with D perhaps given as TRBD1 or TRBD2 (6 bases each). This CDR3 comprises 18 residues. V lost 8 bases and J 0 bases, leaving 20 bases between the germline ends. Per the germline V gene, CDR1 is SGHTA and CDR2 is FQGNSA. The CDR3 here is CASRPLGGQLSGANVLTF. The CDR3 region has the DNA TGTGCCAGCCGCCCCCTCGGGGGACAACTCTCTGGGGCCAACGTCCTGACTTTC.

The V and J genes are TRBV19 and TRBJ1-3; weak D call: TRBD1 (6 bases). CDR1 LNHDA and CDR2 SQIVND come from the germline V gene (reference sequence). Trimming took off 4 bases at V and 0 bases at J, with 10 bases between the two ends. The CDR3 consists of 15 residues. CDR3 sequence reads: CASSRQVYSGNTIYF. Here the CDR3 DNA reads TGTGCCAGTAGTAGACAGGTTTACTCTGGAAACACCATATATTTT.

The gene calls are TRBV6-1 and TRBJ2-3; D call uncertain. Trimming left V 2 bases short and J 9 bases short, with 15 bases between. CDR3 length: 14 residues. Germline lookup yields CDR1 MNHNS and CDR2 SASEGT. In DNA form, the CDR3 reads TGTGCCAGCAGTGAATTTAAGGGTTTAGGCACGCAGTATTTT. Amino acid sequence: CASSEFKGLGTQYF.

This clone has a single count. The chain links TRBV4-1 to TRBJ1-1; a possible D gene is TRBD1 (6 bases). V shed 0 bases and J shed 3 bases, with 26 bases lying between them. Germline V CDR1 and CDR2: MGHRA, YSYEKL. The CDR3 runs 20 residues. Written as DNA, the CDR3 is TGCGCCAGCAGCCAAGAGTCTCCAATTGTCCAGGGGATTAAGGACACTGAAGCTTTCTTT. Translation gives CASSQESPIVQGIKDTEAFF.

This chain links TRBV7-2 with TRBJ2-2; D not certain. Germline CDR1 SGHTA, CDR2 FQGNSA. This CDR3 region has 14 residues. V shed 1 base and J shed 6 bases, with 9 bases lying between them. The CDR3 nucleotides read TGTGCCAGCAGCTTAGGCAGGACGGCCGGGGAGCTGTTTTTT. Translated: CASSLGRTAGELFF.

CDR3 DNA sequence: TGTGCCAGCAGCTTGATCGGGACAGGGGCGACAGATACGCAGTATTTT. Its protein is CASSLIGTGATDTQYF. This chain links TRBV5-4 with TRBJ2-3; 10 bases line up with TRBD1. The CDR3 sequence is 16 residues long. Germline values: CDR1 SGHNT, CDR2 YYREEE (reference sequence). With 1 base clipped from V and 3 bases from J, the junction kept 5 bases outside the gene matches.

This chain joins TRBV24-1 and TRBJ1-3, with a weak D call TRBD1 (6 bases). This CDR3 comprises 14 residues. Germline-derived CDR1 and CDR2 are KGHDR and SFDVKD. V gave up 8 bases and J gave up 4 bases, with 14 bases separating them. In DNA, the CDR3 is TGTGCCACCATACCCCGGGGGCAGGGAAACACCATATATTTT. Its protein is CATIPRGQGNTIYF.

The chain has TRBV5-1 and TRBJ2-2, with D perhaps TRBD1 (6 bases). The V gene's germline CDR1 is SGHRS and CDR2 YFSETQ. Trimming removed 2 bases at V and 4 bases at J, with 12 bases between. The CDR3 runs 15 residues. The CDR3 coding sequence is TGCGCCAGCAGCTTCTCCACGACAGGCACCGGGGAGCTGTTTTTT. It specifies CASSFSTTGTGELFF.

The chain employs TRBV24-1 and TRBJ1-2; 7 positions agree with TRBD1. This CDR3 has 17 residues. Germline V gene data show CDR1 as KGHDR and CDR2 as SFDVKD. V was clipped by 4 bases and J by 1 base; unmatched bases: 11. The CDR3 here is CATSDPRGGGLNYGYTF. The CDR3 DNA follows: TGTGCCACCAGTGACCCCCGGGGAGGGGGCCTTAACTATGGCTACACCTTC.

This CDR3 reads CASSLAGAFNEQFF. The CDR3 nucleotides are TGTGCCAGCAGCTTAGCGGGGGCTTTCAATGAGCAGTTCTTC. The J gene is TRBJ2-1, the V gene TRBV11-3, with D perhaps assigned TRBD1 or TRBD2 (6 bases each). This CDR3 region has 14 residues. In germline, CDR1 is SGHNT, CDR2 YENEEA. Trimming took 1 base from V and 6 from J, leaving 10 bases between them.

The J gene is TRBJ2-5, the V gene TRBV5-1; D gene ambiguous. Germline CDR1 reads SGHRS; CDR2 reads YFSETQ. V was pared by 0 bases and J by 3 bases, with 6 bases between. CDR3 length equals 13 residues. The CDR3 here is CASSLGQKETQYF. The CDR3 bases are TGCGCCAGCAGCTTGGGGCAGAAAGAGACCCAGTACTTC.

DNA of the CDR3: TGCAGCGTTGTTCGTTGGGAGGGCCCAATCTCCTACAATGAGCAGTTCTTC. Protein product: CSVVRWEGPISYNEQFF. This sequence joins TRBV29-1 and TRBJ2-1; 7 positions agree with TRBD2. CDR1 and CDR2 from the germline V gene are SQVTM and ANQGSEA. The V and J ends lost 4 bases and 0 bases, in that order; junction bases with no gene match: 12. The CDR3 covers 17 residues.

The J gene is TRBJ1-2, the V gene TRBV6-5, with 10 bases fitting TRBD1. Germline CDR1 is MNHEY and CDR2 is SVGAGI. There are 14 residues in the CDR3. V shed 9 bases, J shed 3 bases, and the junction held 7 bases outside the gene matches. The CDR3 here is CASNTGTGDYGYTF. For the CDR3, the DNA is TGTGCCAGTAATACCGGGACAGGGGACTATGGCTACACCTTC.

The V and J genes are TRBV12-3 or TRBV12-4 and TRBJ2-4, with a tentative D call TRBD2 (5 bases). Trimming cost V 10 bases and J 1 base, with 11 bases left between them. The CDR3 sequence is 13 residues long. The CDR3 is CATTSGAKNIQYF. CDR3 nucleotides: TGTGCCACTACGTCGGGGGCCAAAAACATTCAGTACTTC.

V is TRBV10-1 and J is TRBJ1-6; D might be TRBD1 (6 bases). The CDR3 contains 13 residues. In germline, CDR1 is WNHNN, CDR2 SYGVQD (reference sequence). V lost 7 bases and J lost 7, with 11 bases in between. The CDR3 loop reads CASKDSLNSPLHF. The CDR3 DNA is TGCGCCAGCAAGGACAGTTTGAATTCACCCCTCCACTTT.

This clone was seen a handful of times. The chain is built from TRBV10-3 and TRBJ2-3; D possibly corresponds to TRBD2 (6 bases). This CDR3 comprises 15 residues. Deletions cut 1 base from V and 5 bases from J, with 13 bases between. In germline, CDR1 is ENHRY, CDR2 SYGVKD. CDR3 sequence (DNA): TGTGCCATCAGTGAGTTGTCGGAGGGCAAAGATACGCAGTATTTT. Protein: CAISELSEGKDTQYF.

Only a few counts were recorded for this clone. The same CDR3 can be traced to other DNA sequences in this sample. The rearrangement uses TRBV5-1 and TRBJ2-2; 7 positions agree with TRBD1. The ends lost 0 bases at V and 0 bases at J; junction bases unmatched: 2. The CDR3 covers 16 residues. Germline assignment: CDR1 SGHRS and CDR2 YFSETQ. CDR3 sequence reads: CASSLVGGANTGELFF. The DNA for the CDR3 is TGCGCCAGCAGCTTGGTAGGGGGCGCGAACACCGGGGAGCTGTTTTTT.

The rearrangement uses TRBV7-2 and TRBJ1-2, with 9 bases fitting TRBD1. Germline V lookup: CDR1 SGHTA, CDR2 FQGNSA. Trimming at V came to 1 base and at J to 3 bases, leaving 3 bases not matched to a gene. The CDR3 is 15 residues long. This CDR3 reads CASSLDDRGYYGYTF. The CDR3 DNA reads TGTGCCAGCAGCTTAGATGACAGGGGGTACTATGGCTACACCTTC. The entire variable domain, with the rest obtained from reference TRBV7-2 and TRBJ1-2, is as follows: GAGVSQSPSNKVTEKGKDVELRCDPISGHTALYWYRQSLGQGLEFLIYFQGNSAPDKSGLPSDRFSAERTGGSVSTLTIQRTQQEDSAVYLCASSLDDRGYYGYTFGSGTRLTVV.

In its sample, this clone was seen a few times. Relative to the germline gene, one junction end is altered; a read error may explain this. The chain links TRBV7-3 to TRBJ2-2, with unresolved D. Germline V gene lookup returns CDR1 SGHTA and CDR2 FQGTGA. The CDR3 contains 16 residues. CDR3 amino acids: CASSLTPTSPRGELFF. Here the CDR3 DNA reads TGTGCCAGCAGCCTAACCCCGACTTCTCCAAGAGGGGAGCTGTTTTTT.

The gene calls are TRBV14 and TRBJ2-5; a possible D gene is TRBD1 (6 bases). Between the trimmed V and J ends, which lost 5 bases and 2 bases, there was a span of 18 bases. CDR1 is SGHDN, CDR2 FVKESK, per germline. The CDR3 runs 16 residues. This chain's CDR3 is CASSSGSGTTQETQYF. The CDR3 coding sequence is TGTGCCAGCAGCTCCGGATCCGGGACAACTCAAGAGACCCAGTACTTC.

The sample holds a few counts of this clone. The gene calls are TRBV6-4 and TRBJ1-5; no reliable D call. Per germline, CDR1 MRHNA and CDR2 SNTAGT. V was cut by 10 bases and J by 2 bases, with 9 bases left in between. There are 12 residues in the CDR3. CDR3 in amino acids: CANYSGNQPQHF. CDR3 DNA sequence: TGTGCCAACTACAGCGGCAATCAGCCCCAGCATTTT.

This sequence joins TRBV7-7 and TRBJ2-2, with 8 bases lining up with TRBD2. This CDR3 contains 15 residues. The junction had 3 bases not matched to a gene; V was cut back by 5 bases and J by 1 base. The V gene's germline CDR1 is SSHAT and CDR2 FNYEAQ (reference sequence). Written as DNA, the CDR3 is TGTGCCAGCAGCCAAAGCGGGGGGAACACCGGGGAGCTGTTTTTT. This gives the protein CASSQSGGNTGELFF. The whole variable domain, remainder taken from reference TRBV7-7 and TRBJ2-2, is GAGVSQSPRYKVTKRGQDVTLRCDPISSHATLYWYQQALGQGPEFLTYFNYEAQPDKSGLPSDRFSAERPEGSISTLTIQRTEQRDSAMYRCASSQSGGNTGELFFGEGSRLTVL.